This T cell receptor (beta chain) was identified in a study of blood T cells in healthy people across ages. Notes on the study in general: As naive T cell percentage varied, TCR beta diversity correlated strongly with it.

Trimming at V came to 5 bases and at J to 8 bases, leaving 14 bases not matched to a gene. CDR3 size: 14 residues. CDR1 is DFQATT and CDR2 is SNEGSKA in the germline V gene (reference sequence). A second PCR, run for roughly 6 to 11 cycles, used a sample-barcoded 5' primer plus a J-beta primer mix. TCRdb independently ran MiXCR on the 5' RACE reads; one entry per CDR3 protein. The table has roughly 1,500,000 distinct CDR3 sequences, roughly 32% seen once. About this clonotype itself: Its antigen is unidentified.

This TCR was sampled from a woman aged 25 to 39 in good health. J is TRBJ1-2 and V is TRBV20-1; 7 bases map to TRBD1. Sequencing was carried out using blood. CDR3 in DNA: TGCAGTGCTTGGGGGCAGGGACAGTGGTCAGGCTACACCTTC. This codes for CSAWGQGQWSGYTF.